The rows below give T cell receptor beta chains drawn from one sample of a study of shared clonotypes between healthy human individuals. Data came from immunoSEQ multiplex PCR; TCRdb stores just in-frame clones and leaves some out. The table includes fewer than 1.8 million clones, 98% detected once. The sequenced sample was naive CD4+ T cells sorted from blood. Receptors originate from a man aged 30-40 years in good health. CDR3s include the opening cysteine and the closing phenylalanine or tryptophan. D genes are given only for firm matches. Clone size is not always given. Where it is, it says once, few, many or a class for expanded clones.

D	V	J	size	DNA	CDR3
.	TRBV18	TRBJ2-5	.	TGTGCCAGCTCGCCCGGGGCGATTAGTCAAGAGACCCAGTACTTC	CASSPGAISQETQYF
.	TRBV9	TRBJ2-1	.	TGTGCCAGCAGCGTAGCCCCACAAAACAATGAGCAGTTCTTC	CASSVAPQNNEQFF
.	TRBV5-1	TRBJ1-1	.	TGCGCCAGCAGCTCCGGAGGGGTACAGAGGAACACTGAAGCTTTCTTT	CASSSGGVQRNTEAFF
.	TRBV13	TRBJ2-1	.	TGTGCCAGCAGCCTGAGTAAGGACTACCTATCCAATGAGCAGTTCTTC	CASSLSKDYLSNEQFF
.	TRBV18	TRBJ1-4	.	TGTGCCAGCTCAAGCGTAGAGACCCCCCGCAATGAAAAACTGTTTTTT	CASSSVETPRNEKLFF
.	TRBV10-1	TRBJ2-6	.	TGCGCCAGCAGTGAGGGCTCTGGGGCCAACGTCCTGACTTTC	CASSEGSGANVLTF
.	TRBV14	TRBJ2-2	.	TGTGCCAGCAGCCCCCCAGACTGGGAGATCGGGGAGCTGTTTTTT	CASSPPDWEIGELFF
.	TRBV28	TRBJ2-1	.	TGTGCCAGCTGGGGAGGTCGTGAGCAGTTCTTC	CASWGGREQFF
.	TRBV6-1	TRBJ1-5	once	TGTGCCAGCAGCCACAGGGATGGCAATCAGCCCCAGCATTTT	CASSHRDGNQPQHF
TRBD1	TRBV7-9	TRBJ1-4	.	TGTGCCAGCACCTTCCGCAGGGGGCCTTTAGATGAAAAACTGTTTTTT	CASTFRRGPLDEKLFF
.	TRBV9	TRBJ1-3	once	TGTGCCAGCAGCGCAGCGGGGTCTGGAAACACCATATATTTT	CASSAAGSGNTIYF
.	TRBV5-5	TRBJ1-2	.	TGTGCCAGCAGCTTGTTAGCGCAGAAAGATAACTATGGCTACACCTTC	CASSLLAQKDNYGYTF
.	TRBV28	TRBJ2-7	.	TGTGCCAGCAGTCTCCCAGGCCACGAGCAGTACTTC	CASSLPGHEQYF
.	TRBV10-3	TRBJ2-3	.	TGTGCCATCAGTGAGGATCTGGATACGCAGTATTTT	CAISEDLDTQYF
TRBD2	TRBV25-1	TRBJ2-3	.	TGTGCCAGCAGTGAGGCCACCCGACTAGCGGGGACTACAGATACGCAGTATTTT	CASSEATRLAGTTDTQYF
TRBD2	TRBV6-1	TRBJ2-3	.	TGTGCCAGCATCCCCCCGGGACTAGCAGTAGATACGCAGTATTTT	CASIPPGLAVDTQYF
.	TRBV2	TRBJ1-5	once	TGTGCCAGCAGAGCAGGGAGGGTTCAGCCCCAGCATTTT	CASRAGRVQPQHF
TRBD2	TRBV11-2	TRBJ2-2	.	TGTGCCAGCAGCTTTTTTTCGGGCGGGGGATCGCCCTCCACCGGGGAGCTGTTTTTT	CASSFFSGGGSPSTGELFF
TRBD1	TRBV7-8	TRBJ1-5	.	TGTGCCAGCAGCTTAGCTGTCACAGGGGGAAAAAGTGGCAATCAGCCCCAGCATTTT	CASSLAVTGGKSGNQPQHF
.	TRBV2	TRBJ2-7	.	TGTGCCAGCAGTGCCGGACAGTCCTACGAGCAGTACTTC	CASSAGQSYEQYF
.	TRBV9	TRBJ1-2	.	TGTGCCAGCAGCGTCGGGTACGGATTTGATGGCTACACCTTC	CASSVGYGFDGYTF
.	TRBV6-5	TRBJ2-5	.	TGTGCCAGCAGTAAACAGGGATTTAGGCAAGAGACCCAGTACTTC	CASSKQGFRQETQYF
.	TRBV11-2	TRBJ2-2	.	TGTGCCAGCAGCTTAGTCTCGCACACCGGGGAGCTGTTTTTT	CASSLVSHTGELFF
TRBD1	TRBV2	TRBJ2-3	.	TGTGCCAGCAGTGATGGTAGGGGGCGCTTTAATACGCAGTATTTT	CASSDGRGRFNTQYF
TRBD1	TRBV20-1	TRBJ1-1	.	TGCAGTGCTCCAGGGGGCCCTGAAGCTTTCTTT	CSAPGGPEAFF
.	TRBV5-8	TRBJ1-5	.	TGTGCCAGCAGCTTAGGGCATTACAATCAGCCCCAGCATTTT	CASSLGHYNQPQHF
.	TRBV19	TRBJ2-2	.	TGTGCCGCACGCCGGGACAACACAGGGGAGCTGTTTTTT	CAARRDNTGELFF
.	TRBV9	TRBJ2-1	few	TGTGCCAGCAGCGTACGACAGGTGTCGAATGAGCAGTTCTTC	CASSVRQVSNEQFF
TRBD2	TRBV5-1	TRBJ2-7	.	TGCGCCAGCAGCTGGACTAGCGAATACGAGCAGTACTTC	CASSWTSEYEQYF
.	TRBV18	TRBJ2-3	.	TGTGCCAGCTCACCCGTGGACAGCACAGATACGCAGTATTTT	CASSPVDSTDTQYF
.	TRBV29-1	TRBJ2-6	.	TGCAGCGTTGAGAGTTCTGGGGCCAACGTCCTGACTTTC	CSVESSGANVLTF
.	TRBV7-2	TRBJ1-5	.	TGTGCCAACTTGGTAGGAGGCAGCAATCAGCCCCAGCATTTT	CANLVGGSNQPQHF